This T cell receptor beta chain was sequenced for a study of blood T cell repertoires in COVID-19. Study background: Samples came from the United States, Italy and Spain, spanning acute and convalescent COVID-19. PBMCs, B-cell-depleted T cells, or T cells were the source of the cDNA or gDNA that made up the material.

Study processing details: Reference gene primer amplification gave nucleated cell count estimates. Using immunoSEQ multiplex PCR, the repertoire was profiled, and TCRdb retains in-frame clones only, with some absent. That table is the source of V, J and clone size, and D and trimming were worked out from the DNA. Of around 200,000 clones in the sample, around 84% were seen once. This TCR was recovered from a man aged 40-49 years with active or convalescent COVID-19. The sample comprised peripheral blood.

Here the CDR3 reads CAWSDNDEQYF. DNA of the CDR3: TGTGCCTGGAGCGACAACGACGAGCAGTACTTC. The chain combines TRBV30 with TRBJ2-7; D gene unclear. The ends were cut back, 3 bases at V and 5 bases at J, with 8 bases in the middle. Germline CDR1 GTSNPN, CDR2 SVGIG (reference sequence). This CDR3 has 11 residues. Full variable domain (missing parts from reference TRBV30 and TRBJ2-7): SQTIHQWPATLVQPVGSPLSLECTVEGTSNPNLYWYRQAAGRGLQLLFYSVGIGQISSEVPQNLSASRPQDRQFILSSKKLLLSDSGFYLCAWSDNDEQYFGPGTRLTVT.